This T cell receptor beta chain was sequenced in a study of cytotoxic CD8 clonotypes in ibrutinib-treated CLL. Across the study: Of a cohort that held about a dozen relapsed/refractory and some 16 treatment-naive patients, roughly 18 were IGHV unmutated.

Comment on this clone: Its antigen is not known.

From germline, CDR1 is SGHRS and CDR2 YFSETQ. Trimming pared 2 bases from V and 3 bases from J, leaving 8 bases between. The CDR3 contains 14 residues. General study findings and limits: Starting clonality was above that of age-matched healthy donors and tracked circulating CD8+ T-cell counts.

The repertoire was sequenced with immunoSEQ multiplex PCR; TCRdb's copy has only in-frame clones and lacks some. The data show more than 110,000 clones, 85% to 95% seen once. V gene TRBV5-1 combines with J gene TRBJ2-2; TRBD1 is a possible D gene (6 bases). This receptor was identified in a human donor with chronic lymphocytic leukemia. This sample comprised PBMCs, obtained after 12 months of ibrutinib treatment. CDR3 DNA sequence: TGCGCCAGCAGCTTAGAGGGGGACACCGGGGAGCTGTTTTTT. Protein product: CASSLEGDTGELFF. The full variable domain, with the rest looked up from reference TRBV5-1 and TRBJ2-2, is KAGVTQTPRYLIKTRGQQVTLSCSPISGHRSVSWYQQTPGQGLQFLFEYFSETQRNKGNFPGRFSGRQFSNSRSEMNVSTLELGDSALYLCASSLEGDTGELFFGEGSRLTVL.